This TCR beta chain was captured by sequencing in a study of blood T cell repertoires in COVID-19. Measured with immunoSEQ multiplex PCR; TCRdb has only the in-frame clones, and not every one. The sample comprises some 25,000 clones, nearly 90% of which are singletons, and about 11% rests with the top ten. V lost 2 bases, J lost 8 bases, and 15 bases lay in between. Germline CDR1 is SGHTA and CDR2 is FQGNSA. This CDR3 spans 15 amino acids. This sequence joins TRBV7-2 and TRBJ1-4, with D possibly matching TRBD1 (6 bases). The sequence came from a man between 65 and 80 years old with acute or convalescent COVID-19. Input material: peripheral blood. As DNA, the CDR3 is TGTGCCAGCAGCTTATCTCGCGGGGGGCGGGAAAAACTGTTTTTT. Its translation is CASSLSRGGREKLFF.